The 18 T cell receptor beta chains reported below all come from one sample, sequenced in a study of blood T cell repertoires in COVID-19. The protocol was immunoSEQ multiplex PCR, while the TCRdb copy is restricted to in-frame clones and leaves out a portion. The sample comprises about 170,000 clones, around 90% of which are singletons, and around 2.1% rests with the top ten. The sequenced material came from peripheral blood. The receptors were sampled from a man aged 50 to 60 who had recovered from COVID-19.

The rearrangement links TRBV7-6 to TRBJ2-7, with 9 bases fitting TRBD1. From germline, CDR1 is SGHVS and CDR2 FNYEAQ. V lost 4 bases to trimming and J lost 5 bases; unmatched junction nucleotides: 6. This CDR3 comprises 14 residues. CDR3 DNA sequence: TGTGCCAGCAGCTCCTGGACAGGGGCGGACGAGCAGTACTTC. Translated: CASSSWTGADEQYF.

The chain recombines TRBV29-1 with TRBJ2-7, with 9 bases fitting TRBD1. The V segment lost 4 bases and the J segment 1 base; nucleotides outside the gene matches: 5. The germline CDR1 and CDR2 sequences are SQVTM and ANQGSEA. The CDR3 runs 14 residues. CDR3 bases: TGCAGCGTTGGGGACAGGGTGGGGTCCTACGAGCAGTACTTC. It encodes CSVGDRVGSYEQYF.

The chain couples TRBV20-1 to TRBJ1-5, with 8 bases lining up with TRBD1. The germline V gene encodes CDR1 DFQATT and CDR2 SNEGSKA (reference sequence). The CDR3 contains 11 residues. Trimming at V came to 6 bases and at J to 12 bases, leaving 7 bases not matched to a gene. In nucleotides, the CDR3 is TGCAGTGCCAGGACAGGGAAATTCCAGCATTTT. Translation: CSARTGKFQHF.

The chain uses TRBV5-6 and TRBJ2-7; D is perhaps TRBD1 (6 bases). Germline V lookup: CDR1 SGHDT, CDR2 YYEEEE. V gave up 4 bases and J gave up 5 bases, with 13 bases separating them. CDR3 length: 13 residues. The CDR3 loop reads CASSTRGIHEQYF. CDR3 bases: TGTGCCAGCAGCACAAGGGGGATCCACGAGCAGTACTTC.

This chain connects TRBV7-9 to TRBJ1-4; 9 nucleotides agree with TRBD1. J was trimmed by 7 bases and V by 5 bases; bases with no gene match: 5. CDR1 and CDR2 from the germline V gene are SEHNR and FQNEAQ (reference sequence). This CDR3 region has 14 residues. The CDR3 DNA reads as TGTGCCAGCAGCGTGACAGGGGGAGGTGAAAAACTGTTTTTT. Its translation: CASSVTGGGEKLFF.

The chain combines TRBV7-8 with TRBJ1-5; perhaps TRBD1 as D (6 bases). The CDR3 spans 15 residues. Germline V gene data show CDR1 as SGHVS and CDR2 as FQNEAQ. Trimming pared 5 bases from V and 4 bases from J, leaving 15 bases between. The CDR3 sequence is CASSRAGAENQPQHF. CDR3 bases: TGTGCCAGCAGCCGAGCAGGGGCGGAAAATCAGCCCCAGCATTTT.

This chain uses TRBV14 with TRBJ1-3, with 7 bases identical to TRBD1. In germline, CDR1 is SGHDN, CDR2 FVKESK. The V gene end was trimmed by 0 bases and the J gene end by 3 bases; junction bases not matched to a gene: 2. CDR3 length: 15 amino acids. The CDR3 sequence: CASSQDYRGGNTIYF. In DNA, the CDR3 is TGTGCCAGCAGCCAAGATTACAGGGGTGGAAACACCATATATTTT.

This clone came up a few times. The chain employs TRBV7-2 and TRBJ2-7, with a weak D call TRBD2 (5 bases). The CDR3 consists of 12 residues. Per the germline V gene, CDR1 is SGHTA and CDR2 is FQGNSA. Trimming shortened V by 2 bases and J by 9 bases, and 11 bases separated the two germline ends. As DNA, the CDR3 is TGTGCCAGCAGCTTAACCGGGAAGAGGCAGTACTTC. As protein: CASSLTGKRQYF.

On this clone itself: The sample holds other DNA sequences that translate to the same CDR3. V gene TRBV5-1 combines with J gene TRBJ2-1; the match to TRBD1 covers 10 bases. Trimming cost V 4 bases and J 1 base; bases outside gene matches: 2. The germline gives CDR1 SGHRS, CDR2 YFSETQ. This CDR3 spans 15 amino acids. CDR3 protein: CASSPGQGSYNEQFF. CDR3 nucleotides: TGCGCCAGCAGCCCGGGACAGGGGTCCTACAATGAGCAGTTCTTC.

The CDR3 sequence is CASSRNGQATYEQYF. The CDR3 region has the DNA TGTGCCAGTAGCCGCAACGGACAGGCAACCTACGAGCAGTACTTC. V gene TRBV19 combines with J gene TRBJ2-7, with 7 nucleotides matching TRBD1. Germline loops: CDR1 LNHDA, CDR2 SQIVND (reference sequence). The CDR3 runs 15 residues. Trimming at V came to 6 bases and at J to 2 bases, leaving 10 bases not matched to a gene. Looking up the rest from reference TRBV19 and TRBJ2-7 gives the full variable domain: DGGITQSPKYLFRKEGQNVTLSCEQNLNHDAMYWYRQDPGQGLRLIYYSQIVNDFQKGDIAEGYSVSREKKESFPLTVTSAQKNPTAFYLCASSRNGQATYEQYFGPGTRLTVT.

This rearrangement joins TRBV11-2 to TRBJ1-2; the D gene is possibly TRBD1 (6 bases). CDR1 is SGHAT, CDR2 FQNNGV, per germline. The CDR3 has 13 amino acids. V shed 6 bases and J shed 8 bases, with 16 bases lying between them. CDR3 sequence: CASRRTALGGYTF. The DNA of the CDR3 is TGTGCCAGCAGACGGACAGCTCTGGGAGGCTACACCTTC.

The V call is TRBV5-1, the J call TRBJ1-5; possible D gene TRBD1, 6 bases. Germline loops: CDR1 SGHRS, CDR2 YFSETQ. V was shortened by 1 base and J by 5 bases, with 13 bases between the two germline ends. The CDR3 is made up of 15 amino acids. DNA for the CDR3: TGCGCCAGCAGCTTGCGACCGGGGGGCTATCAGCCCCAGCATTTT. Protein product: CASSLRPGGYQPQHF.

The rearrangement links TRBV6-5 to TRBJ2-1; TRBD2 aligns across 9 bases. The V gene end was trimmed by 0 bases and the J gene end by 4 bases; junction bases not matched to a gene: 4. Germline V gene sequence: CDR1 MNHEY, CDR2 SVGAGI. The CDR3 sequence is 16 residues long. The DNA for the CDR3 is TGTGCCAGCAGTTACTCGATCGCGGGGGGGTACAATGAGCAGTTCTTC. Protein: CASSYSIAGGYNEQFF.

The genes are TRBV19 and TRBJ1-5; D is possibly TRBD1 (6 bases). V was cut by 3 bases and J by 5 bases, with 20 bases left in between. Germline CDR1 LNHDA, CDR2 SQIVND (reference sequence). The CDR3 extends over 17 amino acids. Here the CDR3 reads CASSIARGLKNDQPQHF. The CDR3 nucleotides read TGTGCCAGTAGTATCGCCAGGGGCCTTAAGAACGATCAGCCCCAGCATTTT.

The CDR3 DNA follows: TGTGCCAGCAGCTTAGCGGGGGGGCGTGAGACCCAGTACTTC. Its protein product is CASSLAGGRETQYF. This chain connects TRBV11-2 to TRBJ2-5, with TRBD2 identical over 8 bases. Per the germline V gene, CDR1 is SGHAT and CDR2 is FQNNGV. This CDR3 contains 14 residues. Trimming at V came to 1 base and at J to 5 bases, leaving 3 bases not matched to a gene.

The gene calls are TRBV5-4 and TRBJ2-6; D perhaps matches TRBD1 (6 bases). The CDR3 is 17 residues long. Trimming cost V 3 bases and J 1 base, with 14 bases left between them. Germline V CDR1 and CDR2: SGHNT, YYREEE (reference sequence). CDR3 DNA sequence: TGTGCCAGCAGCTCTGGAAACAGGGTTTCTGGGGCCAACGTCCTGACTTTC. Its protein is CASSSGNRVSGANVLTF.

V usage is TRBV7-2 and J usage is TRBJ2-3; TRBD2 is a possible D gene (5 bases). In germline, CDR1 is SGHTA, CDR2 FQGNSA. The CDR3 is made up of 16 amino acids. The germline V and J ends were trimmed by 5 bases and 1 base, with 16 bases remaining between them. The CDR3 bases are TGTGCCAGCAGCCGGGATGCTAAAGCGGGCACAGATACGCAGTATTTT. The encoded protein is CASSRDAKAGTDTQYF.

The rearrangement uses TRBV19 and TRBJ2-7, with a weak D call TRBD1 (6 bases). CDR1 LNHDA and CDR2 SQIVND come from the germline V gene (reference sequence). The V end lost 0 bases, the J end lost 2 bases, and 14 bases lay between the germline ends. The CDR3 length is 16 residues. CDR3 sequence (DNA): TGTGCCAGTAGTATAGATAGGGGGACGGGAACCTACGAGCAGTACTTC. Protein product: CASSIDRGTGTYEQYF.